This passage covers 32 T cell receptor beta chains from one sample sequenced in a study of cytomegalovirus exposure and HLA in healthy donors. The PCR employed 60 Vbeta primers together with 13 Jbeta primers. Assay: immunoSEQ multiplex PCR; the TCRdb copy retains only in-frame clones and omits some. In the table there are fewer than 110,000 clones, about 80% of which are singletons. Sequenced input: PBMCs. These receptors originate from a man between 25 and 39 years old in good health and CMV-seronegative.

This rearrangement joins TRBV29-1 to TRBJ2-1; D is undetermined. Trimming removed 7 bases at V and 0 bases at J, with 16 bases between. The V gene's germline CDR1 is SQVTM and CDR2 ANQGSEA. This CDR3 has 15 amino acids. DNA of the CDR3: TGCAGCGCCCCATCCCGTGGCAGCTCCTACAATGAGCAGTTCTTC. This codes for CSAPSRGSSYNEQFF.

This clone was seen a handful of times. The J gene is TRBJ1-1, the V gene TRBV2; D is ambiguous. Germline V gives CDR1 SNHLY, CDR2 FYNNEI. The CDR3 has 13 amino acids. The V end was cut by 3 bases, the J end by 5 bases, with 10 bases between. The CDR3 DNA reads TGTGCCAGCAGTGAGGGTCGGGGAACTGAAGCTTTCTTT. It encodes CASSEGRGTEAFF.

This clone appeared a few times. The gene calls are TRBV18 and TRBJ2-5, with D possibly matching TRBD1 (6 bases). The J call is in doubt because the DNA end fits TRBJ2-7 better. CDR3 size: 15 residues. CDR1 KGHSH and CDR2 LQKENI come from the germline V gene. This CDR3 is CASSPPTGKTYEQYF. The CDR3, as DNA: TGTGCCAGCTCACCTCCCACAGGGAAGACCTACGAGCAGTACTTC.

The chain uses TRBV28 and TRBJ1-5; 7 bases line up with TRBD1. With 10 bases clipped from V and 0 bases from J, the junction kept 6 bases outside the gene matches. CDR1 and CDR2 from the germline V gene are MDHEN and SYDVKM. The CDR3 sequence is 14 residues long. CDR3 sequence: CATYRGPSNQPQHF. The CDR3 bases are TGTGCCACTTACAGGGGACCTAGCAATCAGCCCCAGCATTTT.

The table lists this clone with a few counts. The CDR3 DNA follows: TGTGCCAGCAGCCGCGGCATAGGGACAGGGAGTATGACTGAAGCTTTCTTT. Translation: CASSRGIGTGSMTEAFF. V usage is TRBV21-1 and J usage is TRBJ1-1; the table's D call, TRBD1, was not checked against the DNA. TRBV21-1 is reported as a pseudogene. The CDR3 spans 17 residues.

Ten or more counts support this clone. The chain is built from TRBV7-6 and TRBJ1-1; 7 bases are a match to TRBD1. With V trimmed by 1 base and J by 0 bases, 14 bases remained unmatched. Germline V gives CDR1 SGHVS, CDR2 FNYEAQ. There are 19 residues in the CDR3. CDR3 protein: CASSLERQGDNPMNTEAFF. The CDR3 DNA reads as TGTGCCAGCAGCTTAGAGCGACAGGGCGACAACCCTATGAACACTGAAGCTTTCTTT.

The DNA for the CDR3 is TGCGCCAGCAGCCAAGGCTGGACAGGACTATACTACAATGAGCAGTTCTTC. Its protein is CASSQGWTGLYYNEQFF. This chain joins TRBV4-1 and TRBJ2-1, with D perhaps matching TRBD1 (7 bases). V lost 1 base and J lost 3, with 16 bases in between. The CDR3 loop spans 17 amino acids. CDR1 is MGHRA and CDR2 is YSYEKL in the germline V gene.

The chain joins TRBV6-1 to TRBJ1-5; D might be TRBD1 (6 bases). The germline V and J ends were trimmed by 4 bases and 3 bases, with 13 bases remaining between them. Germline-derived CDR1 and CDR2 are MNHNS and SASEGT. This CDR3 is built from 15 residues. DNA of the CDR3: TGTGCCAGCAGTGGAGGGGGGGGGATCAATCAGCCCCAGCATTTT. Residues: CASSGGGGINQPQHF.

The chain couples TRBV27 to TRBJ2-4; D unresolved. Germline CDR1 MNHEY, CDR2 SMNVEV (reference sequence). The CDR3 sequence is 16 residues long. V was trimmed by 5 bases and J by 0 bases, leaving 14 bases between them. As DNA, the CDR3 is TGTGCCAGCAGTCCCATGACAAACCTAGCCAAAAACATTCAGTACTTC. This gives the protein CASSPMTNLAKNIQYF.

This clone was seen only a few times. V is TRBV10-2 and J is TRBJ2-7; 7 nucleotides line up with TRBD2. This CDR3 contains 13 residues. V dropped 2 bases and J dropped 2; count of bases not matched to a gene: 0. Germline CDR1 WSHSY, CDR2 SAAADI. The CDR3 spells CASSESGAYEQYF. The CDR3 bases are TGCGCCAGCAGTGAGAGCGGGGCCTACGAGCAGTACTTC.

This clone was found once. The chain couples TRBV15 to TRBJ1-1, with D possibly matching TRBD1 (6 bases). The CDR3 covers 12 residues. V lost 5 bases to trimming and J lost 11 bases, with 15 bases between them. Germline V gene lookup returns CDR1 LNHNV and CDR2 YYDKDF (reference sequence). CDR3 DNA sequence: TGTGCCACCAGCCTAGGGGGTGTTTTTGCTTTCTTT. Its protein is CATSLGGVFAFF.

The V call is TRBV5-1, the J call TRBJ2-1; 9 bases line up with TRBD1. The ends lost 7 bases at V and 4 bases at J; junction bases unmatched: 3. The CDR3 covers 13 residues. Germline lookup yields CDR1 SGHRS and CDR2 YFSETQ. CDR3 amino acids: CASRGQGYNEQFF. CDR3 nucleotides: TGCGCCAGCCGCGGACAGGGGTACAATGAGCAGTTCTTC.

The rearrangement uses TRBV30 and TRBJ1-1; TRBD1 matches at 8 bases. The V gene end was trimmed by 1 base and the J gene end by 5 bases; junction bases not matched to a gene: 3. The CDR3 has 13 amino acids. Germline V lookup: CDR1 GTSNPN, CDR2 SVGIG (reference sequence). The DNA for the CDR3 is TGTGCCTGGAGTGGGACAGGGAGAACTGAAGCTTTCTTT. The encoded protein is CAWSGTGRTEAFF. The variable domain in full, completed from reference TRBV30 and TRBJ1-1, reads SQTIHQWPATLVQPVGSPLSLECTVEGTSNPNLYWYRQAAGRGLQLLFYSVGIGQISSEVPQNLSASRPQDRQFILSSKKLLLSDSGFYLCAWSGTGRTEAFFGQGTRLTVV.

This chain uses TRBV5-1 with TRBJ2-1; the D gene is possibly TRBD1 (5 bases). The length of the CDR3 is 15 residues. V dropped 0 bases and J dropped 8 bases, with 15 bases sitting between them. Germline V CDR1 and CDR2: SGHRS, YFSETQ. CDR3 loop: CASSLEGRVVDEQFF. In DNA, the CDR3 is TGCGCCAGCAGCTTGGAGGGCAGGGTGGTGGATGAGCAGTTCTTC.

The rearrangement links TRBV15 to TRBJ1-1; TRBD1 matches at 7 bases. CDR1 is LNHNV, CDR2 YYDKDF, per germline (reference sequence). After removal of 1 base from V and 4 bases from J, the junction contained 6 bases not matched to a gene. This CDR3 comprises 15 residues. The CDR3 nucleotides read TGTGCCACCAGCAGAGGAGGGGGCCGGGCCACTGAAGCTTTCTTT. Amino acids: CATSRGGGRATEAFF.

The chain has TRBV6-5 and TRBJ1-1, with 7 nucleotides matching TRBD1. CDR1 and CDR2 from the germline V gene are MNHEY and SVGAGI. The CDR3 is made up of 14 amino acids. V shed 6 bases, J shed 7 bases, and the junction held 11 bases outside the gene matches. The CDR3 DNA sequence: TGTGCCAGCAGACTGGACAGGAGCCCTTGTGAAGCTTTCTTT. Its protein is CASRLDRSPCEAFF.

The chain combines TRBV5-1 with TRBJ2-5; weak D call: TRBD2 (5 bases). The end of the DNA aligns better with TRBJ2-7, so the J call may be wrong. This CDR3 comprises 12 residues. CDR1 is SGHRS and CDR2 is YFSETQ in the germline V gene. CDR3 region: CASASGSYEQYF. The CDR3 DNA is TGCGCCAGCGCGTCGGGGTCCTACGAGCAGTACTTC.

The chain couples TRBV7-9 to TRBJ1-2; TRBD1 matches at 7 bases. This CDR3 is 15 amino acids long. CDR1 and CDR2 (germline): SEHNR, FQNEAQ (reference sequence). V was clipped by 3 bases and J by 0 bases; unmatched bases: 4. As DNA, the CDR3 is TGTGCCAGCAGCTTGACCGGGACAGCTAACTATGGCTACACCTTC. Translated, it gives CASSLTGTANYGYTF.

The chain combines TRBV6-1 with TRBJ2-7; the D gene is possibly TRBD2 (6 bases). Deletions cut 7 bases from V and 3 bases from J, with 13 bases between. There are 13 residues in the CDR3. CDR1 is MNHNS and CDR2 is SASEGT in the germline V gene. The CDR3 is CASNLLGGYEQYF. CDR3 DNA sequence: TGTGCCAGCAACCTCTTGGGGGGCTACGAGCAGTACTTC.

The V call is TRBV7-2, the J call TRBJ1-1; D ambiguous. V was cut by 2 bases and J by 1 base, with 5 bases left in between. There are 13 residues in the CDR3. Looked up from germline, CDR1 is SGHTA and CDR2 is FQGNSA. The CDR3 region is CASSLRQNTEAFF. CDR3 DNA: TGTGCCAGCAGCTTACGACAGAACACTGAAGCTTTCTTT.

This clone was counted only a few times. The V call is TRBV6-6, the J call TRBJ2-5, with 11 bases lining up with TRBD1. CDR1 and CDR2 (germline): MNHNY, SVGAGI (reference sequence). With V trimmed by 6 bases and J by 1 base, 7 bases remained unmatched. The CDR3 consists of 16 residues. In DNA, the CDR3 is TGTGCCAGCAGAATCGGGACAGGGGGGGTCCAAGAGACCCAGTACTTC. Translated: CASRIGTGGVQETQYF.

The chain joins TRBV5-1 to TRBJ2-5; 9 bases map to TRBD1. Germline values: CDR1 SGHRS, CDR2 YFSETQ. V lost 0 bases and J lost 5; bases outside the gene matches: 5. This CDR3 contains 15 residues. CDR3 loop: CASSLEGTGPETQYF. As DNA, the CDR3 is TGCGCCAGCAGCTTGGAAGGGACAGGGCCGGAGACCCAGTACTTC.

V gene TRBV5-1 combines with J gene TRBJ2-5; D is unresolved. Germline CDR1 reads SGHRS; CDR2 reads YFSETQ. Trimming shortened V by 4 bases and J by 3 bases, and 19 bases separated the two germline ends. This CDR3 spans 16 amino acids. CDR3 residues: CASSPVPGGSEETQYF. The CDR3 DNA sequence: TGCGCCAGCAGCCCCGTCCCCGGCGGATCAGAAGAGACCCAGTACTTC.

This sequence joins TRBV5-1 and TRBJ2-5; 7 positions match TRBD1. Germline CDR1 SGHRS, CDR2 YFSETQ. V was pared by 2 bases and J by 5 bases, with 3 bases of the junction left unmatched. This CDR3 has 13 amino acids. CDR3 amino acids: CASSLGGLETQYF. The CDR3 DNA reads TGCGCCAGCAGCTTAGGGGGCCTGGAGACCCAGTACTTC.

This chain joins TRBV7-2 and TRBJ2-7; 9 bases align to TRBD2. The CDR3 sequence is 14 residues long. Germline V gives CDR1 SGHTA, CDR2 FQGNSA. Trimming removed 5 bases from V and 6 bases from J; junction bases left unmatched: 8. CDR3 nucleotide sequence: TGTGCCAGCAGCACGGGACTAGCATTCGCCGAGCAGTACTTC. Its translation is CASSTGLAFAEQYF.

This clone has more than one count but fewer than ten. This chain joins TRBV7-7 and TRBJ2-7; D gene unclear. V was shortened by 2 bases and J by 3 bases, with 8 bases between the two germline ends. Germline V gives CDR1 SSHAT, CDR2 FNYEAQ (reference sequence). This CDR3 is built from 13 residues. CDR3: CASSLLSGYEQYF. CDR3 bases: TGTGCCAGCAGCTTACTATCAGGCTACGAGCAGTACTTC.

This clone was seen a handful of times. This chain links TRBV19 with TRBJ1-5; possibly TRBD1 for D (6 bases). Deletions cut 5 bases from V and 5 bases from J, with 16 bases between. The CDR3 has 15 residues. Germline V gene data show CDR1 as LNHDA and CDR2 as SQIVND (reference sequence). The CDR3 DNA sequence: TGTGCCAGTAGTGCGGGGGCTCTCTTAGATCAGCCCCAGCATTTT. Its protein product is CASSAGALLDQPQHF.

The chain links TRBV29-1 to TRBJ2-7; 11 bases agree with TRBD1. The germline V gene has CDR1 SQVTM and CDR2 ANQGSEA. The CDR3 is 14 amino acids. Trimming at V came to 6 bases and at J to 3 bases, leaving 7 bases not matched to a gene. The CDR3 region is CSVEPGTGGYEQYF. The CDR3 DNA is TGCAGCGTCGAGCCTGGGACAGGGGGCTACGAGCAGTACTTC.

V usage is TRBV19 and J usage is TRBJ1-1; TRBD1 matches 11 bases. Germline V lookup: CDR1 LNHDA, CDR2 SQIVND (reference sequence). J was trimmed by 4 bases and V by 6 bases; bases with no gene match: 7. This CDR3 is built from 15 residues. CDR3 in DNA: TGTGCCAGTAGGTCGGACAGGGGGCCGAGCACTGAAGCTTTCTTT. Amino acid sequence: CASRSDRGPSTEAFF.

The chain recombines TRBV30 with TRBJ2-6, with D perhaps matching TRBD1 (5 bases). This CDR3 is 13 amino acids long. Germline assignment: CDR1 GTSNPN and CDR2 SVGIG (reference sequence). DNA for the CDR3: TGTGCGGAGCAGGGCTCTGGGGCCAACGTCCTGACTTTC. This encodes CAEQGSGANVLTF.

The rearrangement joins TRBV10-3 to TRBJ2-7, with 9 bases that match TRBD1. Unmatched junction bases numbered 6, after V lost 0 bases and J lost 6 bases. This CDR3 has 15 residues. The germline V gene encodes CDR1 ENHRY and CDR2 SYGVKD. The CDR3 coding sequence is TGTGCCATCAGTGAGTCCGGGACAGGGTCTTCCGAGCAGTACTTC. It is translated as CAISESGTGSSEQYF.

The V gene is TRBV27, the J gene TRBJ1-2; possible D gene TRBD1, 6 bases. CDR3 length equals 13 residues. The V gene's germline CDR1 is MNHEY and CDR2 SMNVEV (reference sequence). V shed 8 bases and J shed 2 bases, with 12 bases lying between them. DNA of the CDR3: TGTGCCAGCTCAGGGGAGGGAAACTATGGCTACACCTTC. Translating it yields CASSGEGNYGYTF.